Given below is one T cell receptor beta chain in context. Its antigen remains unidentified. The record has no base qualities; no much larger clone is one base away. This sample was included in a study of technical replicates of blood from four donors (dated by TCRdb to about 2017). To prepare the library, the immunoSEQ multiplex PCR assay was applied. This immuneACCESS table, as held by TCRdb, lists in-frame sequences with V and J called but not all clones. Of the missing ones, under half trace to an unresolved V gene in checked studies; the others have no known cause. Counted in this sample were 75,000 to 85,000 clones; 81% of them appeared once. Together, the top ten hold roughly 4% of the sample. In the germline V gene (reference sequence), CDR1 corresponds to SEHNR and CDR2 to FQNEAQ. CDR3 length: 15 amino acids, cysteine to phenylalanine. Just the 45-base CDR3 DNA is kept, in frame starting at base 1. Cut back by 5 bases and 7 bases, the V and J ends lie 18 bases apart.

The V gene is TRBV7-9 and the J gene is TRBJ1-3; the D gene is perhaps TRBD1, from 6 matching bases. The sample comprised PBMCs. The clonotype was recovered from a human donor in good health. Some clones in this sample may be carry-over from other donors' samples. The CDR3 region: CASSPPRGGVNTIYF. In nucleotide form, the sequence is TGTGCCAGCAGCCCTCCTCGAGGGGGAGTGAACACCATATATTTT.